This T cell receptor (beta chain) was sequenced in a study of T cells in Graves' hyperthyroidism and ophthalmopathy. In this sample, this clonotype turned up many times. The antigen is undetermined. Amplification targeted TCR beta CDR3 regions from RNA transcripts. The primer set for the first-round RT-PCR of the TCR CDR3 was HTBI. TCRdb called the multiplex PCR reads again in MiXCR, with one record for every CDR3 protein. The sample shows about 210,000 distinct CDR3 sequences, 18% of them seen only once. Exclusion criteria comprised uncontrolled infection, other autoimmune disease, pregnancy or lactation. Study conclusions and caveats: Stable hyperthyroidism was told apart from ophthalmopathy by a model built on 13 V-J features.

V shed 6 bases, J shed 6 bases, and the junction held 7 bases outside the gene matches. Germline CDR1 reads SEHNR; CDR2 reads FQNEAQ (reference sequence). The CDR3 is made up of 15 amino acids. The sample comprised blood. This chain connects TRBV7-9 to TRBJ2-7; 14 nucleotides match TRBD2. The TCR was taken from a man aged 40-49 years with Graves' hyperthyroidism. This CDR3 is CASRITTSGGAEQYF. CDR3 bases: TGTGCCAGCAGGATAACGACTAGCGGGGGGGCCGAGCAGTACTTC.